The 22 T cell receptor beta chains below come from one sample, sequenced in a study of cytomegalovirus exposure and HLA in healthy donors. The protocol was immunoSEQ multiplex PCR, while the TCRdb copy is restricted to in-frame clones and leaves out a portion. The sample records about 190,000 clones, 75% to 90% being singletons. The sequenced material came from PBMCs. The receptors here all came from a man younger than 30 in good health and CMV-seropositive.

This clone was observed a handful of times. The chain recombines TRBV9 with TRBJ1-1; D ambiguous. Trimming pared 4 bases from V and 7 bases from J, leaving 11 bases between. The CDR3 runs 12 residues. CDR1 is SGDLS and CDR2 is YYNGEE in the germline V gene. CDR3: CASSTTGYEAFF. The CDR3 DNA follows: TGTGCCAGCAGCACCACTGGTTATGAAGCTTTCTTT.

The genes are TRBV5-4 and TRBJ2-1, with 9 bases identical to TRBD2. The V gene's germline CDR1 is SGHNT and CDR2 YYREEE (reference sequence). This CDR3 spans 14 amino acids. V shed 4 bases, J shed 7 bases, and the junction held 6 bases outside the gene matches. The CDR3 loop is CASSISGSTNEQFF. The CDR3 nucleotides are TGTGCCAGCAGCATTAGCGGGAGTACGAATGAGCAGTTCTTC.

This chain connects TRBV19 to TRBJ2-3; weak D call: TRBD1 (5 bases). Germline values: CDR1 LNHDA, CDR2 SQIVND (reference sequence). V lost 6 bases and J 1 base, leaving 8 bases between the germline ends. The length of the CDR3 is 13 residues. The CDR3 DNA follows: TGTGCCAGTAGAGTAGGGGGCACAGATACGCAGTATTTT. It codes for CASRVGGTDTQYF.

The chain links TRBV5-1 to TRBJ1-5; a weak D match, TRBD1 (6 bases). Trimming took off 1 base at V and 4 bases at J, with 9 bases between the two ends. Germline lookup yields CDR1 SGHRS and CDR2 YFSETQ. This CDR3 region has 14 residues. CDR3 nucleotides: TGCGCCAGCAGCTTGAAAGGGGGTAATCAGCCCCAGCATTTT. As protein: CASSLKGGNQPQHF.

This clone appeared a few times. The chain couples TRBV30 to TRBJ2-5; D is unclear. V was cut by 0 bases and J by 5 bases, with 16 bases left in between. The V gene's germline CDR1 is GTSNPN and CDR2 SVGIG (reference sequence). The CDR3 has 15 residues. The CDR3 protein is CAWSVRGSARETQYF. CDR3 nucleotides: TGTGCCTGGAGTGTACGAGGCAGCGCGCGGGAGACCCAGTACTTC.

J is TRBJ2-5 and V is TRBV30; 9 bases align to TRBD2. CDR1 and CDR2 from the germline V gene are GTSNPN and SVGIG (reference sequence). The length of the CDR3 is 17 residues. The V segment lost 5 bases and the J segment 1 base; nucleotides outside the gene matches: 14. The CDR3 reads CAWEGGLAGWGQETQYF. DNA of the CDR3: TGTGCCTGGGAGGGTGGGCTAGCGGGATGGGGCCAAGAGACCCAGTACTTC. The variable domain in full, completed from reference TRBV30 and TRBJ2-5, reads SQTIHQWPATLVQPVGSPLSLECTVEGTSNPNLYWYRQAAGRGLQLLFYSVGIGQISSEVPQNLSASRPQDRQFILSSKKLLLSDSGFYLCAWEGGLAGWGQETQYFGPGTRLLVL.

The CDR3 coding sequence is TGTGCCAGCAGGTTTCTAGCGGCCTACGAGCAGTACTTC. This sequence encodes CASRFLAAYEQYF. This sequence joins TRBV11-2 and TRBJ2-7; 7 positions agree with TRBD2. CDR1 and CDR2 from the germline V gene are SGHAT and FQNNGV. This CDR3 spans 13 amino acids. With 6 bases clipped from V and 2 bases from J, the junction kept 4 bases outside the gene matches.

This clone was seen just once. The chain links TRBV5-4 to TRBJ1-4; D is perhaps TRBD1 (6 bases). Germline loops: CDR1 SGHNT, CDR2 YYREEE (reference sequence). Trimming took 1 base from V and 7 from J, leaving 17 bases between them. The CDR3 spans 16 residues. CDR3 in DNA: TGTGCCAGCAGCTTGAAGGGGGGGGGACGGGGTGAAAAACTGTTTTTT. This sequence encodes CASSLKGGGRGEKLFF. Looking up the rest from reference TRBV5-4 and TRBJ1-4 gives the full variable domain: ETGVTQSPTHLIKTRGQQVTLRCSSQSGHNTVSWYQQALGQGPQFIFQYYREEENGRGNFPPRFSGLQFPNYSSELNVNALELDDSALYLCASSLKGGGRGEKLFFGSGTQLSVL.

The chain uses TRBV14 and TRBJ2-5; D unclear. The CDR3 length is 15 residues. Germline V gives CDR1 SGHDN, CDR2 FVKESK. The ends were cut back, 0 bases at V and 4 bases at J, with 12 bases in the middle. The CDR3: CASSQDRRSGETQYF. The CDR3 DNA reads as TGTGCCAGCAGCCAAGATCGGCGGTCCGGAGAGACCCAGTACTTC.

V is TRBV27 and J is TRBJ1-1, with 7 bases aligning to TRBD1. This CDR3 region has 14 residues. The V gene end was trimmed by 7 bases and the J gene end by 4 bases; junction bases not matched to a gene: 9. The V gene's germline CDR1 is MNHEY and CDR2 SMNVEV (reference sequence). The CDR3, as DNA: TGTGCCAGCACCGAAACAGGGGTTTTCACTGAAGCTTTCTTT. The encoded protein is CASTETGVFTEAFF.

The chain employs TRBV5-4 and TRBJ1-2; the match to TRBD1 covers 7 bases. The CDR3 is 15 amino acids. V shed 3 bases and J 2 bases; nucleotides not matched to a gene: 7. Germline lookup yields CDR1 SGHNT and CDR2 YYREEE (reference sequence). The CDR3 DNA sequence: TGTGCCAGCAGCTACATAGGGACAGTCAACTATGGCTACACCTTC. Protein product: CASSYIGTVNYGYTF.

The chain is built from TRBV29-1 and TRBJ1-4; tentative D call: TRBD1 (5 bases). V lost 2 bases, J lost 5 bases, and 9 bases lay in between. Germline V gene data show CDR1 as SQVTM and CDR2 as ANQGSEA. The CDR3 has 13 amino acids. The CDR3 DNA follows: TGCAGCGTTGAAATGGGGGGAAATGAAAAACTGTTTTTT. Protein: CSVEMGGNEKLFF.

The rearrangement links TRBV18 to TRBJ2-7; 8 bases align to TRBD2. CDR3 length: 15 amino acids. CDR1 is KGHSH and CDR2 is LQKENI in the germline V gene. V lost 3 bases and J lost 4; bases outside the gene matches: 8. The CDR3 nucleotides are TGTGCCAGCTCACCTCCGGGACTAGGGGCTTACGAGCAGTACTTC. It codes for CASSPPGLGAYEQYF.

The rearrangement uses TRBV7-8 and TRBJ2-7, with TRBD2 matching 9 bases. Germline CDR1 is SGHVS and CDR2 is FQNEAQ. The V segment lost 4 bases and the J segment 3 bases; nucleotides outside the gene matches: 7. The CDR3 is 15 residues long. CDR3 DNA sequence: TGTGCCAGCAGCTCCCGACTAGCGGAAGTCTACGAGCAGTACTTC. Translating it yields CASSSRLAEVYEQYF.

Here the CDR3 reads CASRLSEIAETQYF. The CDR3 DNA reads as TGTGCCAGCCGATTGAGCGAGATTGCGGAGACCCAGTACTTC. The genes are TRBV18 and TRBJ2-5, with D unclear. Germline assignment: CDR1 KGHSH and CDR2 LQKENI. V was pared by 8 bases and J by 5 bases, with 18 bases between. The CDR3 runs 14 residues.

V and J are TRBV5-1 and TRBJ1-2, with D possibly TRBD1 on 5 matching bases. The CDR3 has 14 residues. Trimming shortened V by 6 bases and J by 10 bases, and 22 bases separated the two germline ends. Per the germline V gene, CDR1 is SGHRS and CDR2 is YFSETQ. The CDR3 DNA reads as TGCGCCAGCACCCTCGGGGGGTCTATCCCCGTCTACACCTTC. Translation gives CASTLGGSIPVYTF.

The CDR3 reads CAWSVRVGARQFF. In DNA form, the CDR3 reads TGTGCCTGGAGTGTACGAGTAGGGGCGAGACAGTTCTTC. V and J are TRBV30 and TRBJ2-1, with TRBD1 as a possible D gene (5 bases). CDR1 is GTSNPN, CDR2 SVGIG, per germline (reference sequence). This CDR3 is 13 amino acids long. V was cut by 0 bases and J by 13 bases, with 16 bases left in between.

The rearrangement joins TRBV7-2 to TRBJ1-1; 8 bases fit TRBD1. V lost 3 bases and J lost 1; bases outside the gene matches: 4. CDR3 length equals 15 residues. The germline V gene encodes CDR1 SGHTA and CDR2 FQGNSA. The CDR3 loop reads CASSFLGQGNTEAFF. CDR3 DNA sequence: TGTGCCAGCAGCTTTCTAGGACAGGGGAACACTGAAGCTTTCTTT.

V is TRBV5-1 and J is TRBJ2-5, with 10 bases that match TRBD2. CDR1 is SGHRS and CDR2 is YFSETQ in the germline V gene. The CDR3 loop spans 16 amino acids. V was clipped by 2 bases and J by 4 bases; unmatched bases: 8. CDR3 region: CASSFPGTSAPETQYF. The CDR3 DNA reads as TGCGCCAGCAGCTTCCCCGGGACTAGCGCTCCAGAGACCCAGTACTTC.

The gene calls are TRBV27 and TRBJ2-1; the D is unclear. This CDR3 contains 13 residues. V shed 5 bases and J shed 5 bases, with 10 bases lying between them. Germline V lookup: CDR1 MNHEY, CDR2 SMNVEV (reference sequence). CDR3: CASSLNLNNEQFF. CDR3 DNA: TGTGCCAGCAGTCTAAACTTGAACAATGAGCAGTTCTTC.

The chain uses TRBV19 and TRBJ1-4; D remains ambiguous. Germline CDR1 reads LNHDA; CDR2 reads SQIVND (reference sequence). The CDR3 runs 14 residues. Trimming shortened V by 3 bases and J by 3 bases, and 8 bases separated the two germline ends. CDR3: CASSISGANEKLFF. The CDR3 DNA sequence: TGTGCCAGTAGTATTTCGGGTGCTAATGAAAAACTGTTTTTT.

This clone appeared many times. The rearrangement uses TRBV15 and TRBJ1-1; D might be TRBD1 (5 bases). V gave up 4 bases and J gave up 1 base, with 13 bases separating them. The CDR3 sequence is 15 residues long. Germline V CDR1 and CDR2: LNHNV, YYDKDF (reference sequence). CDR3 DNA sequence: TGTGCCACCAGCACCCCATCGACAGCGAACACTGAAGCTTTCTTT. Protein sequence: CATSTPSTANTEAFF. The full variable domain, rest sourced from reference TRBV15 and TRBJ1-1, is DAMVIQNPRYQVTQFGKPVTLSCSQTLNHNVMYWYQQKSSQAPKLLFHYYDKDFNNEADTPDNFQSRRPNTSFCFLDIRSPGLGDTAMYLCATSTPSTANTEAFFGQGTRLTVV.